This T cell receptor (beta chain) appears in the sequencing data of a study of Graves' ophthalmopathy and Graves' hyperthyroidism. In its sample, this clonotype was seen many times. Its antigen remains unidentified. Whole-study findings and limits: Predictions made by the model for ophthalmopathy progression reached just over 70% sensitivity and around 72% specificity.

Trimming removed 5 bases from V and 3 bases from J, with 14 bases in between. The germline gives CDR1 LGHNA, CDR2 YNFKEQ. The CDR3 sequence is 14 residues long. Certain patients, namely those with other autoimmune diseases, uncontrolled infections, pregnancy or lactation, were excluded. From fresh peripheral blood, over 9 ml in volume, the PBMCs were obtained. RNA transcripts were the template, and TCR beta CDR3 regions were amplified from them. HTBI primers primed a first-round RT-PCR, and a second-round multiplex PCR followed. TCRdb reanalysed the multiplex PCR reads using MiXCR and keeps one entry per CDR3 protein. The table shows some 520,000 distinct CDR3 sequences, with around an eighth occurring only once.

The rearrangement links TRBV4-2 to TRBJ2-7; possibly TRBD2 for D (6 bases). Sequencing used blood. This TCR derives from a woman in her 30s with Graves' ophthalmopathy. The CDR3 loop is CASSWEEAGYEQYF. The CDR3 DNA reads TGTGCCAGCAGCTGGGAGGAGGCTGGCTACGAGCAGTACTTC.